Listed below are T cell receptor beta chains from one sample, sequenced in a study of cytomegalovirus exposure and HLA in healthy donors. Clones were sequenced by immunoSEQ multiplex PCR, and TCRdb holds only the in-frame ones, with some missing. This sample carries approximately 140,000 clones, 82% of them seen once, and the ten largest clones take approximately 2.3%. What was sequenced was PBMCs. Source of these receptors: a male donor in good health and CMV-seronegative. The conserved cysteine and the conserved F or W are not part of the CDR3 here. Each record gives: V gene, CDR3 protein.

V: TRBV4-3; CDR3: ASSHGLYNEQF
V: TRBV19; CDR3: ASRPGYGSYGYT
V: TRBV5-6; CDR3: ASSLTWGLEQF
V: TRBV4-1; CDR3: ASSLSTSGYEQY
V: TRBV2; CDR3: ASSEWQEEPQH
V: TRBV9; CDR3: ASSDVGEGATEAF
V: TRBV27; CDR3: ASSAGTGGYEQY
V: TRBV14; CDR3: ASSQLSGTINIQY
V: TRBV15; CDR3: ATSRAPYYEQY
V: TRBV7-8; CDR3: ASSLNTEAF
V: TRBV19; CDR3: ASSIAGEGTGELF
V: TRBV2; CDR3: ASSTDTLGAGELF
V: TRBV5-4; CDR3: ASSLGGGAWYGYT
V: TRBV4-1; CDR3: ASSLGAGTGLWPQH
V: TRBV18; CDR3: ASSPRGNTEAF
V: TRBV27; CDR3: ASSLTSTYEQY
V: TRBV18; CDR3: ASSPRQGTQETQY
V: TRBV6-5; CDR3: ASSYSGQGAYEQY
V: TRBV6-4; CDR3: ASSRETSGSGEQF
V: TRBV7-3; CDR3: ASSLPSDSYEQY
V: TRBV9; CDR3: ASSPAGSMNTEAF
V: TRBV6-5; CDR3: ASSNRRSYEQY
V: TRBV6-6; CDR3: ASGRTEAF
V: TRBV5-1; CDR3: ASSHGLAGGSYNEQF
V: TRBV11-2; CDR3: ASSFGGEQF
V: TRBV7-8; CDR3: ASSLANRGNTEAF
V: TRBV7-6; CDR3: ASSHSTGNNEQF
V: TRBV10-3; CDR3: ATRVGVGEQF
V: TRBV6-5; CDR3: ASSPGTGSNQPQH
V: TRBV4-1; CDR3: ASSQGGGYGYT
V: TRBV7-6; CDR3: ASSPGQGIDNEQF
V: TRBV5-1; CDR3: ASSQGQFYEQY
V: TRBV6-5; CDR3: ASTSGGENGYEQY
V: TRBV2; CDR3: ASSKGLITDTQY
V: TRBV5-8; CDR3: ASSFGGLEQY
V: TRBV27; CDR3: ASRLGGSGNTIY
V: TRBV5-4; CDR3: ASTRTGIAGAEQY
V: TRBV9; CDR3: ASSGSGRAYNEQF
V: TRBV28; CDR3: ASSLISSGSYNEQF